Here is one T cell receptor beta chain with its context. Its antigen is currently unknown. This record belongs to a study of OX40 agonist ivuxolimab in advanced cancers. General observations from the study: Antigen specificity was not determined for the expanded peripheral T cells.

There are 17 residues in the CDR3. Germline CDR1 and CDR2: MNHEY and SMNVEV (reference sequence). The V and J ends lost 2 bases and 6 bases, in that order; junction bases with no gene match: 13. Exclusion of a patient followed from autoimmune disease history or systemic immunosuppression. Libraries were prepared by immunoSEQ multiplex PCR; TCRdb keeps only in-frame clonotypes and omits some of them. The data hold thousands of clones, with about 88% observed a single time. This chain links TRBV27 with TRBJ2-7, with 10 bases matching TRBD2. Specimen: CD4+ or CD8+ T cells sorted from blood, collected in a trial of the OX40 agonist ivuxolimab. The receptor was derived from an adult with an advanced solid tumor such as melanoma, head and neck, liver or kidney cancer. CDR3 region: CASSLEPWTSGLGEQYF. As DNA, the CDR3 is TGTGCCAGCAGTTTAGAACCCTGGACTAGCGGCCTAGGCGAGCAGTACTTC.